The TCR beta chain under discussion was sequenced for a study of a mutant IDH1 vaccine in newly diagnosed glioma. A remark on this clone: Its antigen is unidentified.

The assay was immunoSEQ multiplex PCR, and TCRdb's table has in-frame clones only and misses some. The sample has over 50,000 clones, 70% to 90% seen once; the top ten hold roughly 4.8%. The V gene lost 0 bases and the J gene lost 6 bases, with 16 bases spanning the gap. Germline V gene data show CDR1 as SGHRS and CDR2 as YFSETQ. The CDR3 loop spans 15 amino acids. The time point was: week 5, during vaccination. A single vaccine dose contained 300 ug of mutant IDH1 20-mer peptide, and topical imiquimod was used with it. The TCR originated in a middle-aged woman with glioma. This specimen consisted of PBMCs, obtained from a glioma patient whose treatment included an IDH1 peptide vaccine. The chain combines TRBV5-1 with TRBJ2-7; D gene uncertain. The CDR3 DNA reads TGCGCCAGCAGCTTGGCCCTGAGCCCACTACGCGAGCAGTACTTC. This sequence encodes CASSLALSPLREQYF.